The 28 T cell receptor beta chains listed next were all sequenced from one sample in a study of identical twins listed by TCRdb under 2016. The library was built by means of 5' RACE. Sequencer: Illumina HiSeq 2000. TCRdb redid the processing of the public reads, applying fastp at Q25 and MiXCR, and retained in-frame beta chains. Rows are unified per CDR3 protein, each entry keeping the most common DNA and genes. Recorded for this sample are around 240,000 distinct CDR3 sequences; more than 9% of them occurred a single time. Over 8% of the sample is in the top ten clones. The sequenced sample consisted of memory T cells sorted from blood. Reading the label with the study, this specimen's cell subset or site is: CD45RO+ enriched T cells. These receptors all come from a man in his fifties in good health.

This clonotype was picked up a small number of times. This chain uses TRBV5-1 with TRBJ2-4; 10 bases align to TRBD1. CDR1 SGHRS and CDR2 YFSETQ come from the germline V gene. The CDR3 length is 14 residues. V dropped 4 bases and J dropped 6; count of bases not matched to a gene: 4. Here the CDR3 reads CASSRGQGRNIQYF. The DNA of the CDR3 is TGCGCCAGCAGCCGGGGACAGGGGAGAAACATTCAGTACTTC.

This clonotype was counted ten times or more. V usage is TRBV5-1 and J usage is TRBJ2-7; 7 nucleotides align to TRBD1. The germline V gene encodes CDR1 SGHRS and CDR2 YFSETQ. CDR3 size: 14 residues. Trimming took 4 bases from V and 2 from J; bases not matched to a gene: 6. Here the CDR3 DNA reads TGCGCCAGCAGCCCGGGGACAGAGACCTACGAGCAGTACTTC. Translated, it gives CASSPGTETYEQYF. Supplemented by reference TRBV5-1 and TRBJ2-7, the full variable domain reads KAGVTQTPRYLIKTRGQQVTLSCSPISGHRSVSWYQQTPGQGLQFLFEYFSETQRNKGNFPGRFSGRQFSNSRSEMNVSTLELGDSALYLCASSPGTETYEQYFGPGTRLTVT.

The chain links TRBV5-6 to TRBJ2-1, with D perhaps TRBD2 (5 bases). Germline V gene data show CDR1 as SGHDT and CDR2 as YYEEEE. V lost 1 base and J lost 0, with 14 bases in between. The CDR3 consists of 17 residues. CDR3 loop: CASSLLGVSGSYNEQFF. Written as DNA, the CDR3 is TGTGCCAGCAGCTTGCTCGGGGTTTCTGGCTCCTACAATGAGCAGTTCTTC.

This clonotype was detected ten times or more. The V call is TRBV27, the J call TRBJ2-5; D unresolved. Trimming removed 2 bases at V and 1 base at J, with 5 bases between. This CDR3 is built from 13 residues. Germline V gives CDR1 MNHEY, CDR2 SMNVEV (reference sequence). CDR3 loop: CASSLVGQETQYF. In DNA, the CDR3 is TGTGCCAGCAGTTTAGTGGGCCAAGAGACCCAGTACTTC.

This clonotype was recorded at least ten times. The chain joins TRBV5-1 to TRBJ2-3; TRBD2 might be the D (5 bases). Germline V gives CDR1 SGHRS, CDR2 YFSETQ. Trimming left V 4 bases short and J 1 base short, with 16 bases between. The CDR3 sequence is 16 residues long. The DNA for the CDR3 is TGCGCCAGCAGCATCCCTCCTAGCAGTGGCACAGATACGCAGTATTTT. This translates into CASSIPPSSGTDTQYF.

This clonotype was counted only a few times. The J gene is TRBJ2-1, the V gene TRBV5-6; no clear D. The ends were cut back, 0 bases at V and 9 bases at J, with 7 bases in the middle. CDR3 size: 12 residues. Germline CDR1 reads SGHDT; CDR2 reads YYEEEE. As DNA, the CDR3 is TGTGCCAGCAGCTTGGATGGTGGTGAGCAGTTCTTC. Protein product: CASSLDGGEQFF.

This clonotype was observed a handful of times. V is TRBV10-1 and J is TRBJ2-1; TRBD2 matches at 10 bases. CDR1 is WNHNN, CDR2 SYGVQD, per germline (reference sequence). J lost 5 bases, V lost 0 bases, and 1 base had no gene match. This CDR3 spans 15 amino acids. DNA of the CDR3: TGCGCCAGCAGTGAGTCTAGCGGGGGGAACAATGAGCAGTTCTTC. It encodes CASSESSGGNNEQFF.

The chain joins TRBV5-1 to TRBJ2-1; D tentatively fits TRBD1 or TRBD2 (5 bases each). CDR3 length: 15 amino acids. V dropped 4 bases and J dropped 0 bases, with 11 bases sitting between them. Germline V gene sequence: CDR1 SGHRS, CDR2 YFSETQ. CDR3 residues: CASSLEGNSYNEQFF. Here the CDR3 DNA reads TGCGCCAGCAGCCTCGAGGGGAACTCCTACAATGAGCAGTTCTTC.

By share of the sample, this clonotype is medium-sized. The rearrangement joins TRBV5-1 to TRBJ1-1, with 10 bases fitting TRBD1. CDR1 is SGHRS and CDR2 is YFSETQ in the germline V gene. The V and J ends lost 4 bases and 11 bases, in that order; junction bases with no gene match: 11. The CDR3 sequence is 14 residues long. Here the CDR3 DNA reads TGCGCCAGCAGCAACCGGGACAGGGGACTGGGGGCTTTCTTT. Its protein product is CASSNRDRGLGAFF.

In its sample, this clonotype was seen many times. The chain combines TRBV12-3 or TRBV12-4 with TRBJ1-6; 10 bases are a match to TRBD1. CDR3 size: 14 residues. The V segment lost 7 bases and the J segment 6 bases; nucleotides outside the gene matches: 3. CDR3 protein: CASNDRGLNSPLHF. The CDR3 bases are TGTGCCAGCAACGACAGGGGGCTTAATTCACCCCTCCACTTT.

V is TRBV18 and J is TRBJ1-3; D unresolved. Trimming removed 1 base from V and 3 bases from J, with 4 bases in between. The CDR3 is made up of 13 amino acids. Germline V gene data show CDR1 as KGHSH and CDR2 as LQKENI. CDR3 sequence (DNA): TGTGCCAGCTCACCACAGGTTGGAAACACCATATATTTT. It codes for CASSPQVGNTIYF.

Only a few counts were recorded for this clonotype. This chain connects TRBV4-3 to TRBJ1-6; the D gene is possibly TRBD1 (6 bases). CDR1 is LGHNA, CDR2 YSLEER, per germline. This CDR3 spans 13 amino acids. V was cut by 0 bases and J by 14 bases, with 11 bases left in between. CDR3 coding DNA: TGCGCCAGCAGCCAAGATAGGGGGGTCGCCCTCCACTTT. Its translation is CASSQDRGVALHF.

The rearrangement uses TRBV20-1 and TRBJ1-2; 7 bases fit TRBD1. This CDR3 contains 14 residues. The trim removed 3 bases at V and 2 bases at J, leaving 6 bases unmatched. Per germline, CDR1 DFQATT and CDR2 SNEGSKA (reference sequence). CDR3 in amino acids: CSASQGEGNYGYTF. CDR3 sequence (DNA): TGCAGTGCTAGTCAGGGGGAGGGGAACTATGGCTACACCTTC.

The chain couples TRBV11-1 to TRBJ2-2; 8 bases are a match to TRBD2. V was clipped by 1 base and J by 0 bases; unmatched bases: 13. The germline CDR1 and CDR2 sequences are SGHAT and FQDESV (reference sequence). The CDR3 is made up of 20 amino acids. This chain's CDR3 is CASSLGSTSGGGPNTGELFF. The CDR3 bases are TGTGCCAGCAGCTTAGGCTCCACTAGCGGAGGGGGACCGAACACCGGGGAGCTGTTTTTT.

This clonotype was seen only a few times. The genes are TRBV11-2 and TRBJ2-7; the D is unclear. This CDR3 has 14 residues. V lost 4 bases, J lost 0 bases, and 10 bases lay in between. The germline V gene has CDR1 SGHAT and CDR2 FQNNGV. CDR3 nucleotides: TGTGCCAGCAGCTCCCCACGGGTCTCCTACGAGCAGTACTTC. It codes for CASSSPRVSYEQYF.

This clonotype was detected only a few times. The J gene is TRBJ2-2, the V gene TRBV4-3; 7 bases agree with TRBD1. Germline CDR1 reads LGHNA; CDR2 reads YSLEER. The ends lost 0 bases at V and 1 base at J; junction bases unmatched: 8. This CDR3 region has 18 residues. CDR3 loop: CASSQERLGQQNTGELFF. CDR3 in DNA: TGCGCCAGCAGCCAAGAACGGCTGGGACAGCAGAACACCGGGGAGCTGTTTTTT.

This clonotype was observed a handful of times. The chain is built from TRBV7-9 and TRBJ2-7, with 12 bases fitting TRBD1. V was clipped by 5 bases and J by 6 bases; unmatched bases: 8. There are 15 residues in the CDR3. Per the germline V gene, CDR1 is SEHNR and CDR2 is FQNEAQ (reference sequence). In DNA, the CDR3 is TGTGCCAGCAGCGTCGATGGGACAGGGGGCGCCGAGCAGTACTTC. It specifies CASSVDGTGGAEQYF. Variable domain in full (rest from reference TRBV7-9 and TRBJ2-7): DTGVSQNPRHKITKRGQNVTFRCDPISEHNRLYWYRQTLGQGPEFLTYFQNEAQLEKSRLLSDRFSAERPKGSFSTLEIQRTEQGDSAMYLCASSVDGTGGAEQYFGPGTRLTVT.

This clonotype was observed a handful of times. This rearrangement joins TRBV6-1 to TRBJ2-7, with D perhaps matching TRBD2 (5 bases). The length of the CDR3 is 14 residues. The germline V gene encodes CDR1 MNHNS and CDR2 SASEGT. Trimming took 6 bases from V and 3 from J, leaving 15 bases between them. The CDR3 here is CASSNGGGYYEQYF. CDR3 coding DNA: TGTGCCAGCAGCAACGGAGGTGGTTACTACGAGCAGTACTTC.

This clonotype was seen many times. The chain links TRBV20-1 to TRBJ2-7, with 14 bases identical to TRBD2. J gave up 2 bases and V 3 bases, and 9 bases lay outside the gene matches. Germline CDR1 and CDR2: DFQATT and SNEGSKA (reference sequence). CDR3 length equals 17 residues. This CDR3 reads CSASKPTSGGGPYEQYF. As DNA, the CDR3 is TGCAGTGCTAGTAAGCCGACTAGCGGGGGGGGGCCCTACGAGCAGTACTTC.

The V gene is TRBV7-2, the J gene TRBJ2-4, with D tentatively TRBD2 (5 bases). The germline V gene has CDR1 SGHTA and CDR2 FQGNSA. Trimming shortened V by 2 bases and J by 3 bases, and 8 bases separated the two germline ends. This CDR3 is 14 amino acids long. CDR3 amino acids: CASSLLAVKNIQYF. For the CDR3, the DNA is TGTGCCAGCAGCTTACTAGCTGTCAAAAACATTCAGTACTTC.

This clonotype has a count of ten or more. This chain connects TRBV24-1 to TRBJ2-3, with TRBD2 matching 10 bases. Germline CDR1 reads KGHDR; CDR2 reads SFDVKD. Losses at the gene ends were 4 bases for V and 7 bases for J; bases not matched to a gene: 19. The CDR3 length is 19 residues. CDR3: CATSDPRSKIAGGSNTQYF. The CDR3 coding sequence is TGTGCCACCAGTGACCCCCGCTCGAAAATAGCGGGAGGTTCCAATACGCAGTATTTT.

This clonotype was seen many times. The rearrangement joins TRBV4-2 to TRBJ2-3; possibly TRBD1 or TRBD2 for D (6 bases each). The V gene's germline CDR1 is LGHNA and CDR2 YNFKEQ. Between the trimmed V and J ends, which lost 1 base and 6 bases, there was a span of 11 bases. The CDR3 loop spans 14 amino acids. The CDR3 loop is CASSQGTTGDTQYF. For the CDR3, the DNA is TGTGCCAGCAGCCAAGGGACTACAGGGGATACGCAGTATTTT.

This clonotype was seen many times. CDR3 in amino acids: CASSNGQGFLYGYTF. Written as DNA, the CDR3 is TGTGCCAGCAGCAACGGACAGGGATTTCTCTATGGCTACACCTTC. J is TRBJ1-2 and V is TRBV27; 8 bases fit TRBD1. The CDR3 covers 15 residues. The V gene's germline CDR1 is MNHEY and CDR2 SMNVEV (reference sequence). V trimming: 6 bases; J trimming: 4 bases; junction bases outside the gene matches: 10.

There are a few counts of this clonotype. The chain is built from TRBV6-1 and TRBJ2-1; 10 nucleotides align to TRBD1. CDR1 is MNHNS, CDR2 SASEGT, per germline. This CDR3 has 14 residues. The junction had 5 bases not matched to a gene; V was cut back by 5 bases and J by 7 bases. The CDR3 here is CASSRGQGRNEQFF. In DNA, the CDR3 is TGTGCCAGCAGTAGGGGACAGGGGAGGAATGAGCAGTTCTTC.

This clonotype was counted ten times or more. The rearrangement links TRBV18 to TRBJ1-1; D gene unclear. From germline, CDR1 is KGHSH and CDR2 LQKENI. Trimming shortened V by 2 bases and J by 3 bases, and 10 bases separated the two germline ends. The CDR3 has 14 amino acids. CDR3 amino acids: CASSPGLADTEAFF. The CDR3 nucleotides read TGTGCCAGCTCACCAGGTTTGGCAGACACTGAAGCTTTCTTT.

This rearrangement joins TRBV7-2 to TRBJ2-4, with D possibly matching TRBD2 (6 bases). Between the trimmed V and J ends, which lost 5 bases and 1 base, there was a span of 15 bases. CDR1 and CDR2 (germline): SGHTA, FQGNSA. This CDR3 has 16 amino acids. CDR3 DNA: TGTGCCAGCAGCCCGCAGATCGCGGGGGCCAAAAACATTCAGTACTTC. Amino acid sequence: CASSPQIAGAKNIQYF.

J is TRBJ1-1 and V is TRBV2; D not certain. The germline V and J ends were trimmed by 6 bases and 0 bases, with 8 bases remaining between them. CDR1 and CDR2 (germline): SNHLY, FYNNEI. This CDR3 is 13 amino acids long. CDR3 sequence: CASSSTVNTEAFF. The CDR3, as DNA: TGTGCCAGCAGCTCCACGGTGAACACTGAAGCTTTCTTT.

The CDR3 bases are TGCAGCGTTGAAGATAGCTCCGGGGGAATGGCACAGTACTTC. The encoded protein is CSVEDSSGGMAQYF. The gene calls are TRBV29-1 and TRBJ2-5, with D possibly matching TRBD2 (6 bases). Trimming cost V 0 bases and J 11 bases, with 19 bases left between them. Germline CDR1 SQVTM, CDR2 ANQGSEA. The CDR3 runs to 14 residues.